One sample yielded the 2 T cell receptor beta chains listed below, sequenced in a study of CD8 T cells in Susac syndrome. RNA in amounts of roughly 0.5 to 1 ug was reverse transcribed with random hexamers. TCRdb re-derived calls from the immunoSEQ multiplex PCR reads in MiXCR, one entry per CDR3 protein. The data show roughly 200,000 distinct CDR3 sequences, 95% seen once. What was sequenced was CD4+ T cells from PBMCs. These receptors all come from a human donor in good health.

V is TRBV30 and J is TRBJ2-6; D may be TRBD2 (6 bases). With 1 base removed from V and 1 base from J, the gap between germline ends came to 20 bases. The CDR3 has 19 residues. Germline loops: CDR1 GTSNPN, CDR2 SVGIG (reference sequence). The CDR3 loop reads CAWSGSRLGLISGANVLTF. The CDR3 bases are TGTGCCTGGAGTGGATCGAGACTAGGGTTAATATCTGGGGCCAACGTCCTGACTTTC.

V is TRBV30 and J is TRBJ1-1; D remains unclear. The CDR3 is 15 residues long. Trimming cost V 0 bases and J 6 bases, with 17 bases left between them. Germline V lookup: CDR1 GTSNPN, CDR2 SVGIG (reference sequence). This CDR3 is CAWSVLRTGLSEAFF. The CDR3 DNA follows: TGTGCCTGGAGTGTACTGAGGACGGGGTTATCTGAAGCTTTCTTT.